This is a list of T cell receptor beta chains from one sample in a study of T cell changes during pregnancy in multiple sclerosis. Libraries were prepared by immunoSEQ multiplex PCR; TCRdb keeps only in-frame clonotypes and omits some of them. The sample lists about 49,000 clones; around 94% were seen once. The source material was CD8+ T cells from peripheral blood mononuclear cells, sampled before pregnancy. The receptors here all came from a female donor with multiple sclerosis, enrolled in a pregnancy study. Each CDR3 is given without its conserved first and last residue. The order of the fields is D gene, V gene, CDR3 protein. D genes are given only for firm matches.

D gene: -; V gene: TRBV25-1; CDR3 protein: ASSDNGVSYEQY
D gene: TRBD2; V gene: TRBV6-1; CDR3 protein: ASSEASGSSYEQY
D gene: -; V gene: TRBV25-1; CDR3 protein: ASSSWAANYGYT
D gene: TRBD1; V gene: TRBV4-1; CDR3 protein: ASSQMTGGNGYT
D gene: -; V gene: TRBV19; CDR3 protein: ASSNTESSGNTIY
D gene: TRBD1; V gene: TRBV7-9; CDR3 protein: ASSPPQSRGQSSYEQY
D gene: TRBD2; V gene: TRBV5-4; CDR3 protein: ASSLLVAGDEQY
D gene: TRBD2; V gene: TRBV9; CDR3 protein: ASSVNSGRLDEQY
D gene: -; V gene: TRBV19; CDR3 protein: ASSTASSREKAF
D gene: TRBD2; V gene: TRBV11-2; CDR3 protein: ASSPPQRDSYNEQF
D gene: TRBD1; V gene: TRBV25-1; CDR3 protein: ASSEGLGQRNTEAF
D gene: TRBD1; V gene: TRBV10-3; CDR3 protein: AIGGQGAYEQY
D gene: TRBD2; V gene: TRBV7-9; CDR3 protein: ASSSTGTSSTDTQY
D gene: -; V gene: TRBV27; CDR3 protein: ASSERGTGELF
D gene: -; V gene: TRBV27; CDR3 protein: ASSLLGHNQPQH
D gene: TRBD2; V gene: TRBV4-1; CDR3 protein: ASSQLPSGSSYNEQF
D gene: TRBD1; V gene: TRBV27; CDR3 protein: ASSAQGAGTEAF
D gene: -; V gene: TRBV11-1; CDR3 protein: ASSLGVGSSYEQY
D gene: TRBD2; V gene: TRBV6-1; CDR3 protein: ASSAASGRESSAKNIQY
D gene: TRBD2; V gene: TRBV28; CDR3 protein: ASSLVLAGGSGEQY
D gene: -; V gene: TRBV28; CDR3 protein: ASTLSGQQAPSYEQY
D gene: -; V gene: TRBV9; CDR3 protein: ASSEGGARYEQY
D gene: TRBD1; V gene: TRBV5-1; CDR3 protein: ASSDGQGVADTQY
D gene: -; V gene: TRBV7-2; CDR3 protein: ASSLDTGYEQY
D gene: -; V gene: TRBV4-1; CDR3 protein: ASSQDAGSIITYEQY
D gene: -; V gene: TRBV28; CDR3 protein: ASSLRGNEQF
D gene: -; V gene: TRBV11-2; CDR3 protein: ASSLVVFTDTQY
D gene: -; V gene: TRBV30; CDR3 protein: AWTETPAAYGYT
D gene: TRBD1; V gene: TRBV28; CDR3 protein: ASRTGASNQPQH
D gene: -; V gene: TRBV21-1; CDR3 protein: ASSKDPSGSICSYNEQF
D gene: TRBD1; V gene: TRBV25-1; CDR3 protein: ASRQGPYEQY
D gene: -; V gene: TRBV27; CDR3 protein: ASSPGWSGNTIY
D gene: -; V gene: TRBV7-8; CDR3 protein: ASSLTTPISYNEQF
D gene: -; V gene: TRBV5-3; CDR3 protein: ARRAKF
D gene: TRBD1; V gene: TRBV29-1; CDR3 protein: SVTGTGEYGYT
D gene: TRBD1; V gene: TRBV6-1; CDR3 protein: AIEEGQGSYGYT
D gene: -; V gene: TRBV28; CDR3 protein: ASSYRGLGNQPQH
D gene: TRBD1; V gene: TRBV4-3; CDR3 protein: ASSQDFGQGAEKLF
D gene: TRBD1; V gene: TRBV29-1; CDR3 protein: SPVPGQVNNEQF
D gene: TRBD1; V gene: TRBV18; CDR3 protein: ASSPPSTGGNQPQH
D gene: -; V gene: TRBV30; CDR3 protein: AWSAGQSSYNEQF
D gene: TRBD1; V gene: TRBV30; CDR3 protein: AWSVLGQGYNEQF
D gene: TRBD1; V gene: TRBV5-6; CDR3 protein: ASSLIRDRVTDTQY
D gene: TRBD2; V gene: TRBV19; CDR3 protein: ASSAGASNEQY
D gene: -; V gene: TRBV7-9; CDR3 protein: ASSPQGSPYEQY
D gene: TRBD1; V gene: TRBV13; CDR3 protein: ASSQGQVAYNEQF
D gene: -; V gene: TRBV30; CDR3 protein: AWTGLSYEQY